Below, 3 T cell receptor beta chains from the same sample are listed, as sequenced in a study of CD8+ T cells in alopecia areata. RNA, once extracted, was reverse transcribed into cDNA for use as the sequencing template. Libraries were prepared by immunoSEQ multiplex PCR; TCRdb keeps only in-frame clonotypes and omits some of them. The data hold roughly 250,000 clones, with about 68% observed a single time. The specimen was CD4+ T cells sorted from blood, collected at week 0. The receptors derive from a human donor with alopecia areata.

J is TRBJ2-4 and V is TRBV10-3; weak D call: TRBD2 (5 bases). The CDR3 is made up of 13 amino acids. The ends were cut back, 3 bases at V and 8 bases at J, with 11 bases in the middle. The germline CDR1 and CDR2 sequences are ENHRY and SYGVKD. The CDR3 sequence: CAISEMMGDIQYF. The CDR3 region has the DNA TGTGCCATCAGTGAAATGATGGGAGACATTCAGTACTTC.

This clone occurred a few times. The chain joins TRBV7-2 to TRBJ1-6, with D perhaps TRBD1 (6 bases). This CDR3 comprises 16 residues. Trimming removed 5 bases from V and 7 bases from J, with 18 bases in between. Germline V CDR1 and CDR2: SGHTA, FQGNSA. The chain's CDR3 is CASSPRGGSRNSPLHF. As DNA, the CDR3 is TGTGCCAGCAGCCCGAGGGGGGGCAGCAGGAATTCACCCCTCCACTTT.

This clone was observed a handful of times. As DNA, the CDR3 is TGTGCCAGCAGCAAACTAGCGGGTACCTACGAGCAGTACTTC. Translated, it gives CASSKLAGTYEQYF. This chain joins TRBV7-9 and TRBJ2-7; 9 bases match TRBD2. Germline V gives CDR1 SEHNR, CDR2 FQNEAQ (reference sequence). V shed 5 bases, J shed 2 bases, and the junction held 4 bases outside the gene matches. The CDR3 is made up of 14 amino acids.